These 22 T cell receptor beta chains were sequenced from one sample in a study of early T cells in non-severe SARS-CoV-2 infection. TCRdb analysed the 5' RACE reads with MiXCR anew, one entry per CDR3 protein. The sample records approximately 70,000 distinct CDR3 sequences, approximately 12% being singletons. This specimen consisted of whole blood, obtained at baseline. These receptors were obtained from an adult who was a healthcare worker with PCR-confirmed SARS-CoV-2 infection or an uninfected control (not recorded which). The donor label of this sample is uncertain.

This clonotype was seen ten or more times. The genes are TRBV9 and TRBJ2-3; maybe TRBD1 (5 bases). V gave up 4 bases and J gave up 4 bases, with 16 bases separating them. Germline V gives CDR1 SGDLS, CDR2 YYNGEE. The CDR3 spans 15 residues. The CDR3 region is CASSPSGMNSDTQYF. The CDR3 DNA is TGTGCCAGCAGCCCGTCAGGGATGAACTCAGATACGCAGTATTTT. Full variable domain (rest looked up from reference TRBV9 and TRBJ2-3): DSGVTQTPKHLITATGQRVTLRCSPRSGDLSVYWYQQSLDQGLQFLIQYYNGEERAKGNILERFSAQQFPDLHSELNLSSLELGDSALYFCASSPSGMNSDTQYFGPGTRLTVL.

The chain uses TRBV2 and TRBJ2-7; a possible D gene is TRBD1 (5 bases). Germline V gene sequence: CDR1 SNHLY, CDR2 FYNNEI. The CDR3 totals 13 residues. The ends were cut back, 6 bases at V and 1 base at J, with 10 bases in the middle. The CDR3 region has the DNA TGTGCCAGCAGGACAGTCCGTTCCTACGAGCAGTACTTC. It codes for CASRTVRSYEQYF.

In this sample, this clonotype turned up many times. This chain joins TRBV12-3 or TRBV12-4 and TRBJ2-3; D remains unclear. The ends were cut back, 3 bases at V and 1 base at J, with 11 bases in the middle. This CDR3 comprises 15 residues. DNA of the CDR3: TGTGCCAGCAGTTTCAGCGATACAGGCACAGATACGCAGTATTTT. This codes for CASSFSDTGTDTQYF.

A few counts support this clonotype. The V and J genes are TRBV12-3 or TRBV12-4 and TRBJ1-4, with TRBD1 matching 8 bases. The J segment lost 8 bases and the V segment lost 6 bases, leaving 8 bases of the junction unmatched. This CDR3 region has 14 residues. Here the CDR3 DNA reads TGTGCCAGCAGCACCAGGGGGCTAAGCGAAAAACTGTTTTTT. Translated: CASSTRGLSEKLFF.

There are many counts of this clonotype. CDR3 bases: TGTGCCAGCAGGGACAGGGAAGCTTTCTTT. This translates into CASRDREAFF. The chain recombines TRBV6-2 or TRBV6-3 with TRBJ1-1; 7 nucleotides agree with TRBD1. Trimming at V came to 6 bases and at J to 8 bases, leaving 0 bases not matched to a gene. Germline CDR1 MNHEY, CDR2 SVGEGT. The CDR3 runs 10 residues.

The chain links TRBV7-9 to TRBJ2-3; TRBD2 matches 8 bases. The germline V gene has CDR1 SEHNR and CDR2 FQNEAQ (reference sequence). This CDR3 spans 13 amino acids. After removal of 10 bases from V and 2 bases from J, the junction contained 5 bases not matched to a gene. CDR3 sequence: CATRLALTDTQYF. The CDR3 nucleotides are TGTGCCACTCGACTAGCGCTCACAGATACGCAGTATTTT.

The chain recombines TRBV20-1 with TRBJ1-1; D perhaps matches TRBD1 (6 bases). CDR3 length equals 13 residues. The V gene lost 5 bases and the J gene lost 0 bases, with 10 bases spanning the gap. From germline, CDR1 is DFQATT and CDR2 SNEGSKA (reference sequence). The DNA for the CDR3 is TGCAGTGCTCAAGGGGGAGTGAACACTGAAGCTTTCTTT. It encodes CSAQGGVNTEAFF.

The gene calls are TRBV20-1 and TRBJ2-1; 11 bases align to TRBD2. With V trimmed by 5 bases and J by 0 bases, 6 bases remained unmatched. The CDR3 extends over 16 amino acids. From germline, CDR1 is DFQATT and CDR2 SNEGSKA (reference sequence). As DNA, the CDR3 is TGCAGTGCTCGGACAACTAGCGGGAGCTCCTACAATGAGCAGTTCTTC. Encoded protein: CSARTTSGSSYNEQFF.

The CDR3 sequence is CASSSRLPPYEQYF. In DNA, the CDR3 is TGTGCCAGCAGCAGTCGACTACCGCCCTACGAGCAGTACTTC. This chain uses TRBV7-2 with TRBJ2-7; D is perhaps TRBD2 (5 bases). The germline V and J ends were trimmed by 5 bases and 2 bases, with 13 bases remaining between them. This CDR3 region has 14 residues. Germline CDR1 reads SGHTA; CDR2 reads FQGNSA.

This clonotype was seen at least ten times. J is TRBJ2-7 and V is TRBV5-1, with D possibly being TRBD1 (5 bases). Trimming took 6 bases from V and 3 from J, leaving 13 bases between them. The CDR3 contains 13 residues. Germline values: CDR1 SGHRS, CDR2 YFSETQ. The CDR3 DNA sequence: TGCGCCAGCACCCTTGGGGCCAGCTACGAGCAGTACTTC. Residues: CASTLGASYEQYF.

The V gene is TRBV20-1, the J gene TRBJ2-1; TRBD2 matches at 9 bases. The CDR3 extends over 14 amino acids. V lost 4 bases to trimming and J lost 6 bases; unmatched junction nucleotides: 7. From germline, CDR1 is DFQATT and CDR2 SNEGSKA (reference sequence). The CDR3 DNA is TGCAGTGCTATCTCTAGCGGGATATCCAATGAGCAGTTCTTC. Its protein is CSAISSGISNEQFF.

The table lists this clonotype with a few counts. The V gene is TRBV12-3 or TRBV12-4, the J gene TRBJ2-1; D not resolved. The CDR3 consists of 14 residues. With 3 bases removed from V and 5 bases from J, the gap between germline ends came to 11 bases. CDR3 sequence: CASSLYLGNNEQFF. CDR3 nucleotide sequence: TGTGCCAGCAGTTTGTATCTGGGTAACAATGAGCAGTTCTTC.

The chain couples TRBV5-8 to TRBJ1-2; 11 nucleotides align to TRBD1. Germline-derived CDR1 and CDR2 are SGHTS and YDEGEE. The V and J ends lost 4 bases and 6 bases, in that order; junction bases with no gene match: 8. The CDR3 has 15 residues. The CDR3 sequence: CASSGGTGGLNGYTF. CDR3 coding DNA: TGTGCCAGCAGCGGAGGGACAGGGGGTTTGAATGGCTACACCTTC.

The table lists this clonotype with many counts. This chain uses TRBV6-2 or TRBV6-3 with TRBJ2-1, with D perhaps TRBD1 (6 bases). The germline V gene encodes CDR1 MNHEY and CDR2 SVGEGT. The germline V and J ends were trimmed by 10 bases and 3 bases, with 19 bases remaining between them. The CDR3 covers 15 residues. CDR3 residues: CATSVGAIHYNEQFF. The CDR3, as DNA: TGTGCCACCTCCGTGGGGGCTATCCACTACAATGAGCAGTTCTTC.

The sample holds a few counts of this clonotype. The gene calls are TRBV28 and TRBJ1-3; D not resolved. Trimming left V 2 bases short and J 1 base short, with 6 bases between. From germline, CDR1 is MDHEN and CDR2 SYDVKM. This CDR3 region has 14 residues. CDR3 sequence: CASSLIGSGNTIYF. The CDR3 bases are TGTGCCAGCAGTTTAATAGGGTCTGGAAACACCATATATTTT.

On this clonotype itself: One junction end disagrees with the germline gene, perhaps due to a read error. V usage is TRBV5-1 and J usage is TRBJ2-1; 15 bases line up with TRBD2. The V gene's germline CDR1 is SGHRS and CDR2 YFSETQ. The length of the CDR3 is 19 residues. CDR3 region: CASRLGGLAGGPTYNEQFF. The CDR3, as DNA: TGCGCCAGCAGGTTGGGCGGACTAGCGGGAGGGCCCACCTACAATGAGCAGTTCTTC.

The CDR3 coding sequence is TGCAGCGTTGAAGATTCACGGGTTAGCCTGTACGAGCAGTACTTC. Translated: CSVEDSRVSLYEQYF. V usage is TRBV29-1 and J usage is TRBJ2-7, with D hard to call. The germline V gene encodes CDR1 SQVTM and CDR2 ANQGSEA. Trimming stripped 0 bases from V and 4 bases from J, with 16 bases between. The CDR3 has 15 amino acids.

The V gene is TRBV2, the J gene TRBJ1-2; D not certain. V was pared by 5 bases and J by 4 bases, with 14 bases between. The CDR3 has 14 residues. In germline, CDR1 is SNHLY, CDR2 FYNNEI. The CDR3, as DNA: TGTGCCAGCAGTACTCGTTCAAGTGGCTATGGCTACACCTTC. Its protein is CASSTRSSGYGYTF.

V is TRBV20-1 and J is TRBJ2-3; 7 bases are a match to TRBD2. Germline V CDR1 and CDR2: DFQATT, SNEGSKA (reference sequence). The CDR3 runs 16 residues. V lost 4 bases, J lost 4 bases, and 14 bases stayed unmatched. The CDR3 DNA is TGCAGTGCTAAAGGAGTGACGCGGGGGTCCGCAGATACGCAGTATTTT. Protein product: CSAKGVTRGSADTQYF.

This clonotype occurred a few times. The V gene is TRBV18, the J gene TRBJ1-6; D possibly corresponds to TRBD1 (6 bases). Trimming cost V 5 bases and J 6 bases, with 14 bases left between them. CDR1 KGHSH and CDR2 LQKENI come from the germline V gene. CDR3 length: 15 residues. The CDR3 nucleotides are TGTGCCAGCTCATTCGGACCAGGGGCTAATTCACCCCTCCACTTT. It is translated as CASSFGPGANSPLHF.

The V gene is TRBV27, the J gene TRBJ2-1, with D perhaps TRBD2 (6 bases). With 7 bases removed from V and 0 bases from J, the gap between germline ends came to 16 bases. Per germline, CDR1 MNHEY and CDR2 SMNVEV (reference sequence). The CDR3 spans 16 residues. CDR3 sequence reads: CASTPNGGSSYNEQFF. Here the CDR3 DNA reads TGTGCCAGCACTCCTAATGGGGGGAGCTCCTACAATGAGCAGTTCTTC.

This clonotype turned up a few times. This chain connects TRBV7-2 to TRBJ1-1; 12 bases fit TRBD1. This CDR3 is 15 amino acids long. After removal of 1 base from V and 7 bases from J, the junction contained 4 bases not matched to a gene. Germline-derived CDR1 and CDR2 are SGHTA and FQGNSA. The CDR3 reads CASSLEGTGGREAFF. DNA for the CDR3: TGTGCCAGCAGCTTAGAAGGGACAGGGGGCCGTGAAGCTTTCTTT.